Ten or more counts support the clone carrying this T cell receptor (beta chain). Antigen specificity is unknown. The second PCR ran about 6 to 12 cycles with a sample-barcoded 5' primer and J-beta primers. Using its own MiXCR run on the 5' RACE reads, TCRdb lists one record per CDR3 protein. The table shows hundreds of thousands of distinct CDR3 sequences, with 40% to 65% occurring only once. These data come from a study of blood T cells in healthy people across ages. Regarding the study as a whole: Whereas aged donors had fewer naive CD4+ cells, long-lived donors had more of them and higher diversity. A roughly linear fall in TCR beta diversity per million T cells was seen with increasing age.

Staff drew about 10 milliliters of peripheral blood from each donor. Samples had at least 7 million PBMCs isolated from them. The CDR3 runs to 15 residues. The ends were cut back, 3 bases at V and 3 bases at J, with 16 bases in the middle. Germline V lookup: CDR1 SQVTM, CDR2 ANQGSEA. This sequence joins TRBV29-1 and TRBJ2-3; no firm D call. The receptor was isolated from a woman older than 75 in good health. Material for sequencing was blood. The CDR3 loop reads CSVDPDNRLTDTQYF. The CDR3 DNA follows: TGCAGCGTTGACCCCGATAATAGGTTGACAGATACGCAGTATTTT.